This is a list of T cell receptor beta chains from one sample in a study of blood T cell repertoires in COVID-19. Repertoires were generated with immunoSEQ multiplex PCR, while TCRdb's copy carries only in-frame clones and drops some. Found here are 300,000 or so clones, around 88% of them singletons; the top ten hold 6.9%. The material sequenced was peripheral blood. The receptors here all came from a woman in her twenties or thirties who had recovered from COVID-19. CDR3s include the opening cysteine and the closing phenylalanine or tryptophan. The order of the fields is V gene, clone size, D gene, J gene, CDR3 protein, CDR3 DNA. D genes are given only for firm matches. The size of a clone is reported for some rows only, either as once, few or many, or as a class for expanded clones.

v_gene: TRBV12-3/TRBV12-4; abundance: -; d_gene: -; j_gene: TRBJ1-2; CDR3aa: CASSLQGYGYTF; CDR3nt: TGTGCCAGCAGTTTGCAGGGCTATGGCTACACCTTC
v_gene: TRBV28; abundance: once; d_gene: TRBD2; j_gene: TRBJ2-5; CDR3aa: CASHQTSGGRETQYF; CDR3nt: TGTGCCAGCCACCAGACTAGCGGGGGGCGGGAGACCCAGTACTTC
v_gene: TRBV2; abundance: -; d_gene: TRBD1; j_gene: TRBJ1-4; CDR3aa: CASRADRGSTNEKLFF; CDR3nt: TGTGCCAGCAGGGCAGACAGGGGGTCGACTAATGAAAAACTGTTTTTT
v_gene: TRBV19; abundance: -; d_gene: -; j_gene: TRBJ2-2; CDR3aa: CASRNGFGELFF; CDR3nt: TGTGCCAGTAGAAACGGGTTCGGGGAGCTGTTTTTT
v_gene: TRBV18; abundance: -; d_gene: -; j_gene: TRBJ2-2; CDR3aa: CASSTTGYAGELFF; CDR3nt: TGTGCCAGCTCAACAACAGGGTACGCCGGGGAGCTGTTTTTT
v_gene: TRBV20-1; abundance: -; d_gene: -; j_gene: TRBJ1-5; CDR3aa: CSASSGRQPQHF; CDR3nt: TGCAGTGCTAGTAGTGGGCGCCAGCCCCAGCATTTT
v_gene: TRBV11-2; abundance: -; d_gene: -; j_gene: TRBJ2-2; CDR3aa: CASSPGRGLGTGELFF; CDR3nt: TGTGCCAGCAGCCCAGGCCGGGGACTCGGCACCGGGGAGCTGTTTTTT
v_gene: TRBV7-9; abundance: -; d_gene: TRBD2; j_gene: TRBJ2-5; CDR3aa: CASSWGGGQETQYF; CDR3nt: TGTGCCAGCAGCTGGGGGGGAGGTCAAGAGACCCAGTACTTC
v_gene: TRBV4-1; abundance: -; d_gene: -; j_gene: TRBJ2-3; CDR3aa: CASSQERGGDTQYF; CDR3nt: TGCGCCAGCAGCCAAGAGCGGGGAGGAGATACGCAGTATTTT
v_gene: TRBV7-3; abundance: once; d_gene: -; j_gene: TRBJ2-3; CDR3aa: CASSYEMEDTQYF; CDR3nt: TGTGCCAGCAGCTATGAGATGGAGGATACGCAGTATTTT
v_gene: TRBV5-1; abundance: -; d_gene: -; j_gene: TRBJ1-2; CDR3aa: CASSMGGLTNYGYTF; CDR3nt: TGCGCCAGCAGCATGGGAGGGCTAACTAACTATGGCTACACCTTC
v_gene: TRBV18; abundance: few; d_gene: TRBD1; j_gene: TRBJ2-3; CDR3aa: CASSPQGAPDTQYF; CDR3nt: TGTGCCAGCTCACCCCAGGGGGCCCCAGATACGCAGTATTTT
v_gene: TRBV28; abundance: -; d_gene: TRBD2; j_gene: TRBJ2-7; CDR3aa: CASSSGGGPYEQYF; CDR3nt: TGTGCCAGCAGTAGCGGGGGGGGTCCCTACGAGCAGTACTTC
v_gene: TRBV7-9; abundance: -; d_gene: -; j_gene: TRBJ2-5; CDR3aa: CASSLERGETQYF; CDR3nt: TGTGCCAGCAGCTTAGAGCGCGGCGAGACCCAGTACTTC
v_gene: TRBV29-1; abundance: -; d_gene: TRBD1; j_gene: TRBJ2-1; CDR3aa: CSATDRGDEQFF; CDR3nt: TGCAGCGCTACGGACAGGGGGGATGAGCAGTTCTTC
v_gene: TRBV6-2/TRBV6-3; abundance: -; d_gene: -; j_gene: TRBJ1-4; CDR3aa: CASSYSAGINEKLFF; CDR3nt: TGTGCCAGCAGTTACTCTGCAGGGATTAATGAAAAACTGTTTTTT
v_gene: TRBV20-1; abundance: -; d_gene: -; j_gene: TRBJ1-5; CDR3aa: CSASRPEFNQPQHF; CDR3nt: TGCAGTGCTAGTCGTCCGGAGTTCAATCAGCCCCAGCATTTT
v_gene: TRBV9; abundance: -; d_gene: -; j_gene: TRBJ1-6; CDR3aa: CASSVGQNNSPLHF; CDR3nt: TGTGCCAGCAGCGTAGGCCAGAATAATTCACCCCTCCACTTT
v_gene: TRBV28; abundance: -; d_gene: -; j_gene: TRBJ1-4; CDR3aa: CASRKSWDFEKLFF; CDR3nt: TGTGCCAGCCGAAAATCCTGGGACTTTGAAAAACTGTTTTTT
v_gene: TRBV11-1; abundance: -; d_gene: TRBD2; j_gene: TRBJ2-2; CDR3aa: CASSSGLAGNTGELFF; CDR3nt: TGTGCCAGCAGCTCTGGACTAGCGGGGAACACCGGGGAGCTGTTTTTT
v_gene: TRBV10-3; abundance: -; d_gene: -; j_gene: TRBJ1-2; CDR3aa: CAITSGSPQGYTF; CDR3nt: TGTGCCATCACCTCCGGGTCTCCTCAGGGCTACACCTTC
v_gene: TRBV5-4; abundance: -; d_gene: -; j_gene: TRBJ2-3; CDR3aa: CASSLWSWPDTQYF; CDR3nt: TGTGCCAGCAGCTTGTGGAGCTGGCCAGATACGCAGTATTTT
v_gene: TRBV27; abundance: many; d_gene: -; j_gene: TRBJ1-4; CDR3aa: CASSLFRGGNEKLFF; CDR3nt: TGTGCCAGCAGTTTATTTCGGGGGGGTAATGAAAAACTGTTTTTT
v_gene: TRBV5-1; abundance: -; d_gene: TRBD1; j_gene: TRBJ1-6; CDR3aa: CASSLDGTGGYNSPLHF; CDR3nt: TGCGCCAGCAGCTTGGACGGGACAGGGGGGTATAATTCACCCCTCCACTTT
v_gene: TRBV11-3; abundance: -; d_gene: TRBD1; j_gene: TRBJ2-1; CDR3aa: CASSLGQGASSYNEQFF; CDR3nt: TGTGCCAGCAGCTTAGGACAGGGGGCAAGTTCCTACAATGAGCAGTTCTTC
v_gene: TRBV28; abundance: -; d_gene: TRBD2; j_gene: TRBJ2-7; CDR3aa: CASTTGLSSYEQYF; CDR3nt: TGTGCCAGTACAACGGGACTAAGCTCCTACGAGCAGTACTTC
v_gene: TRBV5-4; abundance: -; d_gene: TRBD1; j_gene: TRBJ1-3; CDR3aa: CASSLDRGSGNTIYF; CDR3nt: TGTGCCAGCAGCTTGGACAGGGGCTCTGGAAACACCATATATTTT
v_gene: TRBV7-8; abundance: -; d_gene: -; j_gene: TRBJ2-7; CDR3aa: CASSLESGDEQYF; CDR3nt: TGTGCCAGCAGCTTAGAATCGGGGGACGAGCAGTACTTC
v_gene: TRBV5-4; abundance: once; d_gene: TRBD1; j_gene: TRBJ1-2; CDR3aa: CASSLPGQGHYGYTF; CDR3nt: TGTGCCAGCAGCTTACCGGGACAGGGCCACTATGGCTACACCTTC
v_gene: TRBV9; abundance: -; d_gene: TRBD1; j_gene: TRBJ1-6; CDR3aa: CASSASTGGGRNSPLHF; CDR3nt: TGTGCCAGCAGCGCCTCGACAGGGGGCGGTCGAAATTCACCCCTCCACTTT
v_gene: TRBV5-1; abundance: -; d_gene: -; j_gene: TRBJ1-1; CDR3aa: CASSSGDSLAFF; CDR3nt: TGCGCCAGCAGCTCGGGGGATTCCTTGGCTTTCTTT
v_gene: TRBV5-1; abundance: -; d_gene: -; j_gene: TRBJ2-5; CDR3aa: CASSFESQETQYF; CDR3nt: TGCGCCAGCAGCTTCGAGAGTCAAGAGACCCAGTACTTC
v_gene: TRBV19; abundance: -; d_gene: -; j_gene: TRBJ2-7; CDR3aa: CASSFGLSYEQYF; CDR3nt: TGTGCCAGTAGTTTCGGGTTATCCTACGAGCAGTACTTC
v_gene: TRBV13; abundance: -; d_gene: -; j_gene: TRBJ1-2; CDR3aa: CASSLEGRSYGYTF; CDR3nt: TGTGCCAGCAGCTTAGAGGGGAGGTCATATGGCTACACCTTC
v_gene: TRBV9; abundance: -; d_gene: -; j_gene: TRBJ2-5; CDR3aa: CASSVPGPQETQYF; CDR3nt: TGTGCCAGCAGCGTACCGGGTCCACAAGAGACCCAGTACTTC
v_gene: TRBV19; abundance: -; d_gene: -; j_gene: TRBJ1-3; CDR3aa: CASSDRYSGNTIYF; CDR3nt: TGTGCCAGTAGCGACAGGTACTCTGGAAACACCATATATTTT